Reported below is one TCR beta chain. Its specificity is unknown. The data belong to a study of T-cell reconstitution after alpha-beta-depleted transplantation in children. This CDR3 has 15 amino acids. Between the trimmed V and J ends, which lost 0 bases and 2 bases, there was a span of 9 bases. Preparation of the TCRbeta library involved a method that used unique molecular identifiers. MiXCR, run by TCRdb on the PCR reads, gives a single entry per CDR3 protein. This sample has approximately 79,000 distinct CDR3 sequences, with 15% to 20% found just once. Findings of the study overall: At one year after transplant, newly produced T cells mostly accounted for T-cell counts and diversity. Where some patients showed high TCRbeta diversity at day 60, it came from recipient T cells and thymic progenitors that had survived. There were reportedly several hundred expanded graft clones from which alpha-beta T cells came about two months after transplant.

This clonotype originated in a male patient between 2 and 15 years old who had a stem cell transplant for acute lymphoblastic leukemia, so the T cells may come from the graft donor. The sequenced sample was PBMCs, mostly from graft donor cells, obtained 360 days after TCRalphabeta/CD19-depleted stem cell transplant. This sequence joins TRBV12-3 or TRBV12-4 and TRBJ2-3; D is ambiguous. In DNA, the CDR3 is TGTGCCAGCAGTTTAGCGGTATCATACACAGATACGCAGTATTTT. Encoded protein: CASSLAVSYTDTQYF.